The 9 T cell receptor beta chains below were found in one sample sequenced in a study of blood T cell repertoires in COVID-19. Only in-frame clones appear in the TCRdb table, and some are missing; sequencing was by immunoSEQ multiplex PCR. The sample contains approximately 110,000 clones, 81% of which appear only once. The sequencing input was peripheral blood. These receptors were taken from a man older than 75 with acute or convalescent COVID-19.

The chain is built from TRBV18 and TRBJ1-2; 10 bases align to TRBD1. The CDR3 covers 14 residues. The junction had 0 bases not matched to a gene; V was cut back by 3 bases and J by 2 bases. CDR1 and CDR2 (germline): KGHSH, LQKENI. The CDR3 DNA sequence: TGTGCCAGCTCACCGGGACAGGGGAACTATGGCTACACCTTC. Its protein is CASSPGQGNYGYTF. The full variable domain, its missing parts supplied by reference TRBV18 and TRBJ1-2, is NAGVMQNPRHLVRRRGQEARLRCSPMKGHSHVYWYRQLPEEGLKFMVYLQKENIIDESGMPKERFSAEFPKEGPSILRIQQVVRGDSAAYFCASSPGQGNYGYTFGSGTRLTVV.

V is TRBV6-1 and J is TRBJ1-5, with D tentatively TRBD1 (5 bases). The germline CDR1 and CDR2 sequences are MNHNS and SASEGT. The CDR3 is 14 amino acids. Trimming shortened V by 3 bases and J by 3 bases, and 9 bases separated the two germline ends. The CDR3 DNA is TGTGCCAGCAGTGACGTGGGACTCAATCAGCCCCAGCATTTT. Protein: CASSDVGLNQPQHF.

The V and J genes are TRBV5-6 and TRBJ2-7; 11 bases are a match to TRBD1. V shed 4 bases and J 5 bases; nucleotides not matched to a gene: 8. The CDR3 length is 15 residues. CDR1 is SGHDT, CDR2 YYEEEE, per germline. The CDR3 sequence: CASSLMDRGLHEQYF. The CDR3 DNA reads as TGTGCCAGCAGCCTGATGGACAGGGGGCTCCACGAGCAGTACTTC.

The gene calls are TRBV18 and TRBJ1-5; 7 positions match TRBD1. The germline CDR1 and CDR2 sequences are KGHSH and LQKENI. There are 18 residues in the CDR3. V shed 3 bases, J shed 0 bases, and the junction held 11 bases outside the gene matches. The DNA for the CDR3 is TGTGCCAGCTCACCGGACAGGTTGGGGGGTTATAGCAATCAGCCCCAGCATTTT. It yields the protein CASSPDRLGGYSNQPQHF.

The chain is built from TRBV6-6 and TRBJ1-5; 7 nucleotides align to TRBD1. CDR3 size: 15 residues. V shed 5 bases and J 7 bases; nucleotides not matched to a gene: 11. Germline lookup yields CDR1 MNHNY and CDR2 SVGAGI (reference sequence). The CDR3 DNA reads as TGTGCCAGCAGTCGAACGACAGGGTCCTCACAGCCCCAGCATTTT. This encodes CASSRTTGSSQPQHF.

This chain joins TRBV18 and TRBJ1-2, with 9 positions matching TRBD1. The V segment lost 1 base and the J segment 0 bases; nucleotides outside the gene matches: 12. The germline V gene encodes CDR1 KGHSH and CDR2 LQKENI. The CDR3 extends over 19 amino acids. The chain's CDR3 is CASSPLGVTTGGPNYGYTF. In nucleotides, the CDR3 is TGTGCCAGCTCACCACTGGGGGTCACTACAGGGGGCCCTAACTATGGCTACACCTTC.

A few counts support this clone. The chain links TRBV10-3 to TRBJ1-1, with D uncertain. Trimming took off 0 bases at V and 1 base at J, with 3 bases between the two ends. The CDR3 has 13 amino acids. Germline V lookup: CDR1 ENHRY, CDR2 SYGVKD. As DNA, the CDR3 is TGTGCCATCAGTGAGTCCAAGAACACTGAAGCTTTCTTT. Residues: CAISESKNTEAFF.

The chain recombines TRBV12-3 or TRBV12-4 with TRBJ2-1, with D perhaps TRBD1 (6 bases). This CDR3 is 13 amino acids long. The V end was cut by 6 bases, the J end by 10 bases, with 16 bases between. CDR3 protein: CASSTRSDREQFF. Written as DNA, the CDR3 is TGTGCCAGCAGCACACGCTCCGACAGGGAGCAGTTCTTC.

This chain joins TRBV7-2 and TRBJ1-6; D gene unclear. Germline V gene sequence: CDR1 SGHTA, CDR2 FQGNSA. Trimming removed 3 bases at V and 7 bases at J, with 7 bases between. CDR3 length equals 13 residues. CDR3: CASSFDENSPLHF. The CDR3 nucleotides are TGTGCCAGCAGCTTCGATGAGAATTCACCCCTCCACTTT. The entire variable domain, with the rest obtained from reference TRBV7-2 and TRBJ1-6, is as follows: GAGVSQSPSNKVTEKGKDVELRCDPISGHTALYWYRQSLGQGLEFLIYFQGNSAPDKSGLPSDRFSAERTGGSVSTLTIQRTQQEDSAVYLCASSFDENSPLHFGNGTRLTVT.